These T cell receptor beta chains were read from a single sample in a study of cytomegalovirus exposure and HLA in healthy donors. Profiling relied on immunoSEQ multiplex PCR, and the TCRdb table lists in-frame clones only, not all of them. The sample carries tens of thousands of clones, 75% to 80% recorded once. Source material: PBMCs. The origin of the receptors is a woman aged 40 to 50 in good health and CMV-seronegative. The CDR3 runs from the conserved cysteine through the conserved F or W.

v_call: TRBV20-1
cdr3_aa: CSARQGVEQYF

v_call: TRBV7-2
cdr3_aa: CASSLPAVGFGNTIYF

v_call: TRBV7-2
cdr3_aa: CASSKGQISSYEQYF

v_call: TRBV6-1
cdr3_aa: CASSEAGLAGNTIYF

v_call: TRBV19
cdr3_aa: CASSNGARASYEQYF

v_call: TRBV7-9
cdr3_aa: CASSTRRQHSGANVLTF

v_call: TRBV29-1
cdr3_aa: CSALGRNRASHNEQFF

v_call: TRBV6-6
cdr3_aa: CASSYSAATTSYEQYF

v_call: TRBV7-9
cdr3_aa: CASSAGQGPNTEAFF

v_call: TRBV7-8
cdr3_aa: CASSLGRAQSSYEQYF

v_call: TRBV19
cdr3_aa: CASSTRTGGGDEKLFF

v_call: TRBV27
cdr3_aa: CASSRGQGGYSNQPQHF

v_call: TRBV30
cdr3_aa: CAWSALTGLGYTF

v_call: TRBV7-3
cdr3_aa: CASSFSADGATEAFF

v_call: TRBV28
cdr3_aa: CASSPGTKNIQYF

v_call: TRBV15
cdr3_aa: CASRAGSNSPLHF

v_call: TRBV5-1
cdr3_aa: CASSLGGGREKLFF

v_call: TRBV7-8
cdr3_aa: CASSTVTGVTEQFF

v_call: TRBV4-3
cdr3_aa: CASSQDGDRASAGNTIYF

v_call: TRBV20-1
cdr3_aa: CSAGEAFF

v_call: TRBV19
cdr3_aa: CASKGGDRSNQPQHF

v_call: TRBV15
cdr3_aa: CATSRALPDGQPGGYTF

v_call: TRBV9
cdr3_aa: CASADRWNTEAFF

v_call: TRBV5-1
cdr3_aa: CASSLGDSTNTEAFF

v_call: TRBV7-8
cdr3_aa: CASSLASALGTGIAGELFF

v_call: TRBV18
cdr3_aa: CASSGQPNYGYTF

v_call: TRBV7-2
cdr3_aa: CASSLRGQGAQGYTF

v_call: TRBV7-8
cdr3_aa: CASSLVSVNYGYTF

v_call: TRBV7-2
cdr3_aa: CASSVTGGLGNEQFF

v_call: TRBV9
cdr3_aa: CASSVASQGTDTQYF

v_call: TRBV6-6
cdr3_aa: CASSYEVQGGELFF

v_call: TRBV6-5
cdr3_aa: CASSPTYRDEQYF

v_call: TRBV11-3
cdr3_aa: CASSLESSTGELFF

v_call: TRBV5-4
cdr3_aa: CASSLLGGSCGYTF

v_call: TRBV5-1
cdr3_aa: CASSLEGNGYTF

v_call: TRBV7-9
cdr3_aa: CASSHRDKRYPRQETQYF

v_call: TRBV5-4
cdr3_aa: CASSREGGPISGNTIYF

v_call: TRBV15
cdr3_aa: CATTRGAEQPQNF

v_call: TRBV9
cdr3_aa: CASSGPGTGNFEAFF

v_call: TRBV5-6
cdr3_aa: CASSSHRQILNEKLFF

v_call: TRBV5-4
cdr3_aa: CASSLGRGDYGYTF

v_call: TRBV28
cdr3_aa: CASTPGGPGAEAFF

v_call: TRBV30
cdr3_aa: CAWSSTGTFFGYTF

v_call: TRBV5-4
cdr3_aa: CASSLAQTVTGASPLHF

v_call: TRBV4-3
cdr3_aa: CASSQDPGDHQYF

v_call: TRBV7-9
cdr3_aa: CASSVTRMAGGAYGYTF

v_call: TRBV2
cdr3_aa: CASKGQANEKLFF

v_call: TRBV27
cdr3_aa: CASSRQGLPGDQPQHF